This TCR beta chain is drawn from a study of blood T cell repertoires in COVID-19. Overall study: Both acute and convalescent COVID-19 samples were obtained from the United States, Italy and Spain. Nucleic acid was either cDNA or gDNA, and it came from T cells, B-cell-depleted T cells, or PBMCs.

In the original workflow: Estimated nucleated cell counts came from reference gene primer amplification. Assay: immunoSEQ multiplex PCR; the TCRdb copy retains only in-frame clones and omits some. V and J calls and clone size are as listed in that table; D and trimming were resolved from the DNA. The sample includes 60,000 to 85,000 clones, 80% to 90% of them seen just once. V gave up 5 bases and J gave up 5 bases, with 12 bases separating them. Germline V CDR1 and CDR2: MNHEY, SMNVEV (reference sequence). The CDR3 consists of 13 residues. This sequence originates from a woman in her sixties or seventies with acute or convalescent COVID-19. The V and J genes are TRBV27 and TRBJ2-5; tentative D call: TRBD2 (5 bases). The source material was peripheral blood. In DNA form, the CDR3 reads TGTGCCAGCAGTATATTGCGCGGGGAGACCCAGTACTTC. It yields the protein CASSILRGETQYF.